This T cell receptor (beta chain) was observed in a study of T cells after yellow fever vaccination. A universal primer site and UMIs were added as TCR cDNA was made by 5'RACE template switching. MiXCR was run by TCRdb on the 5' RACE reads, yielding one entry per CDR3 protein. The sample has about 400,000 distinct CDR3 sequences; 11% are singletons. Many counts were recorded for this clonotype. The target antigen is unknown. General observations from the study: Faster peaking, at day 5 versus 15, marked a secondary response that was weaker. Overlap between CD4 and CD8 compartments was detected for a small share of clonotypes. Subsequent booster samples again held most clones from primary vaccination (96% CD4, just under 90% CD8).

The J segment lost 2 bases and the V segment lost 5 bases, leaving 6 bases of the junction unmatched. CDR3 length: 14 amino acids. The germline V gene encodes CDR1 GTSNPN and CDR2 SVGIG (reference sequence). This clonotype was sampled from a young man who received the YFV17D yellow fever vaccine. This chain uses TRBV30 with TRBJ2-1; the match to TRBD1 covers 7 bases. This material consisted of PBMCs, taken on the day of the first yellow fever vaccination. The CDR3 spells CAWGPGTAYNEQFF. The CDR3 nucleotides read TGTGCCTGGGGGCCCGGGACAGCCTACAATGAGCAGTTCTTC.